The 32 T cell receptor beta chains reported below all come from one sample, sequenced in a study of T cell responses to AZD1222 COVID-19 vaccine. The table came from immunoSEQ multiplex PCR; TCRdb's copy has only in-frame clones and leaves some out. The table has some 120,000 clones, 93% seen once. The sample in question was peripheral blood, obtained on day 0 of AZD1222 vaccination. These receptors all stem from an adult in good health.

The V gene is TRBV14, the J gene TRBJ1-2; the match to TRBD1 covers 8 bases. Germline values: CDR1 SGHDN, CDR2 FVKESK. The CDR3 consists of 18 residues. V shed 2 bases, J shed 6 bases, and the junction held 17 bases outside the gene matches. This CDR3 is CASSQHRHPQGARNGYTF. For the CDR3, the DNA is TGTGCCAGCAGCCAACACCGCCACCCGCAGGGGGCTAGGAATGGCTACACCTTC.

The rearrangement joins TRBV19 to TRBJ2-7; D remains ambiguous. Germline V CDR1 and CDR2: LNHDA, SQIVND (reference sequence). This CDR3 comprises 15 residues. The V end lost 2 bases, the J end lost 1 base, and 12 bases lay between the germline ends. CDR3 sequence (DNA): TGTGCCAGTAGTATAAGGAGCGCGGATTCCTACGAGCAGTACTTC. It yields the protein CASSIRSADSYEQYF.

This chain uses TRBV29-1 with TRBJ1-2; weak D call: TRBD1 (5 bases). With 1 base removed from V and 3 bases from J, the gap between germline ends came to 9 bases. CDR1 and CDR2 from the germline V gene are SQVTM and ANQGSEA. The CDR3 covers 13 residues. CDR3 DNA: TGCAGCGTTGAAGTTGGGGACTACTATGGCTACACCTTC. Translation: CSVEVGDYYGYTF.

This clone was recorded only once. This rearrangement joins TRBV19 to TRBJ2-1; 11 nucleotides agree with TRBD2. Unmatched junction bases numbered 6, after V lost 8 bases and J lost 9 bases. The length of the CDR3 is 13 residues. Germline-derived CDR1 and CDR2 are LNHDA and SQIVND (reference sequence). In nucleotides, the CDR3 is TGTGCCAGTCAAGGTAGCGGGAGGGCTGAGCAGTTCTTC. Translation gives CASQGSGRAEQFF.

The rearrangement links TRBV5-5 to TRBJ1-1; D is undetermined. The CDR3 extends over 14 amino acids. The V gene lost 4 bases and the J gene lost 2 bases, with 12 bases spanning the gap. Germline CDR1 SGHKS, CDR2 YYEKEE (reference sequence). The CDR3, as DNA: TGTGCCAGCAGCAATCTCTGGGGAAACACTGAAGCTTTCTTT. Translated: CASSNLWGNTEAFF.

CDR3 residues: CSASGGNQPQHF. The CDR3, as DNA: TGCAGTGCTAGTGGGGGGAATCAGCCCCAGCATTTT. The chain recombines TRBV20-1 with TRBJ1-5; possibly TRBD1 for D (5 bases). CDR3 size: 12 residues. The ends were cut back, 3 bases at V and 4 bases at J, with 7 bases in the middle. Germline-derived CDR1 and CDR2 are DFQATT and SNEGSKA (reference sequence).

The chain couples TRBV11-3 to TRBJ1-1; 8 bases fit TRBD1. The CDR3 covers 15 residues. The ends lost 1 base at V and 1 base at J; junction bases unmatched: 2. CDR1 and CDR2 from the germline V gene are SGHNT and YENEEA. The DNA of the CDR3 is TGTGCCAGCAGCTTAGGGACAGGGAGGAACACTGAAGCTTTCTTT. Its translation: CASSLGTGRNTEAFF.

The chain has TRBV28 and TRBJ2-7; D might be TRBD1 (6 bases). CDR1 MDHEN and CDR2 SYDVKM come from the germline V gene. Trimming took 6 bases from V and 3 from J, leaving 12 bases between them. The length of the CDR3 is 13 residues. The CDR3 region has the DNA TGTGCCAGCAGCCAGGGGATCGACTACGAGCAGTACTTC. This sequence encodes CASSQGIDYEQYF.

This chain uses TRBV15 with TRBJ2-3; 8 bases agree with TRBD1. V shed 1 base, J shed 2 bases, and the junction held 11 bases outside the gene matches. This CDR3 is built from 18 residues. The germline V gene has CDR1 LNHNV and CDR2 YYDKDF (reference sequence). The CDR3 nucleotides read TGTGCCACCAGCAGAGGGAGGACAGGGACGCCTGCCACAGATACGCAGTATTTT. It encodes CATSRGRTGTPATDTQYF.

The V and J genes are TRBV2 and TRBJ1-1; weak D call: TRBD1 (5 bases). Looked up from germline, CDR1 is SNHLY and CDR2 is FYNNEI. The CDR3 is 15 residues long. V gave up 2 bases and J gave up 3 bases, with 13 bases separating them. Here the CDR3 reads CASSEPTGEDTEAFF. The CDR3 coding sequence is TGTGCCAGCAGTGAACCGACGGGGGAGGACACTGAAGCTTTCTTT.

This chain connects TRBV6-5 to TRBJ2-7; unclear D gene. There are 15 residues in the CDR3. The ends were cut back, 0 bases at V and 6 bases at J, with 15 bases in the middle. Germline CDR1 is MNHEY and CDR2 is SVGAGI. The CDR3 loop is CASSYSGNKVREQYF. The CDR3 nucleotides read TGTGCCAGCAGTTACTCAGGGAACAAAGTCCGCGAGCAGTACTTC.

The chain combines TRBV10-2 with TRBJ1-2; no clear D. The V gene's germline CDR1 is WSHSY and CDR2 SAAADI. The CDR3 is 13 residues long. The ends were cut back, 3 bases at V and 4 bases at J, with 9 bases in the middle. The CDR3, as DNA: TGCGCCAGCAGTGACAGTTCAAGCTATGGCTACACCTTC. Translation gives CASSDSSSYGYTF.

The V gene is TRBV6-5, the J gene TRBJ1-2; 7 positions agree with TRBD1. The length of the CDR3 is 15 residues. CDR1 and CDR2 from the germline V gene are MNHEY and SVGAGI. The trim removed 7 bases at V and 5 bases at J, leaving 13 bases unmatched. This CDR3 reads CASTGDSFMGYGYTF. The CDR3 DNA reads TGTGCCAGCACGGGGGACAGTTTCATGGGGTATGGCTACACCTTC.

The chain recombines TRBV27 with TRBJ1-4; TRBD1 is a possible D gene (6 bases). V was trimmed by 5 bases and J by 0 bases, leaving 10 bases between them. The germline CDR1 and CDR2 sequences are MNHEY and SMNVEV (reference sequence). The CDR3 covers 15 residues. In DNA form, the CDR3 reads TGTGCCAGCAGTCTCACAGGGTCAACTAATGAAAAACTGTTTTTT. Amino acid sequence: CASSLTGSTNEKLFF.

The chain has TRBV19 and TRBJ2-7; D unclear. The CDR3 has 11 amino acids. Germline V lookup: CDR1 LNHDA, CDR2 SQIVND (reference sequence). Trimming took off 5 bases at V and 4 bases at J, with 6 bases between the two ends. As DNA, the CDR3 is TGTGCCAGTAGTTTTGGGTACGAGCAGTACTTC. Protein product: CASSFGYEQYF.

The genes are TRBV4-3 and TRBJ1-2; D is undetermined. CDR1 is LGHNA and CDR2 is YSLEER in the germline V gene. This CDR3 is built from 14 residues. The ends were cut back, 0 bases at V and 5 bases at J, with 10 bases in the middle. This CDR3 reads CASSQDRTVYGYTF. The CDR3 region has the DNA TGCGCCAGCAGCCAAGACAGAACAGTTTATGGCTACACCTTC.

The J gene is TRBJ1-5, the V gene TRBV7-2, with D perhaps TRBD1 (6 bases). V dropped 5 bases and J dropped 5 bases, with 16 bases sitting between them. The CDR3 runs to 15 residues. Germline loops: CDR1 SGHTA, CDR2 FQGNSA. CDR3: CASSLGGQPHQPQHF. CDR3 DNA sequence: TGTGCCAGCAGCCTCGGGGGGCAGCCTCATCAGCCCCAGCATTTT.

The rearrangement joins TRBV3-1 (or the pseudogene TRBV3-2) to TRBJ2-7; 8 bases are shared with TRBD1. The CDR3 length is 15 residues. Per the germline V gene, CDR1 is LGHDT and CDR2 is YNNKEL (reference sequence). Trimming removed 4 bases from V and 3 bases from J; junction bases left unmatched: 8. CDR3 sequence (DNA): TGTGCCAGCAGCCCCGGGACAGGCAAAAACTACGAGCAGTACTTC. The encoded protein is CASSPGTGKNYEQYF.

V usage is TRBV2 and J usage is TRBJ1-5; 7 bases line up with TRBD1. The CDR3 is 13 amino acids. Trimming at V came to 2 bases and at J to 7 bases, leaving 2 bases not matched to a gene. The germline V gene encodes CDR1 SNHLY and CDR2 FYNNEI. CDR3 amino acids: CASSENRGQPQHF. The CDR3 nucleotides read TGTGCCAGCAGTGAAAACAGGGGACAGCCCCAGCATTTT.

This rearrangement joins TRBV7-2 to TRBJ2-3; 8 nucleotides match TRBD1. The CDR3 consists of 15 residues. Losses at the gene ends were 5 bases for V and 10 bases for J; bases not matched to a gene: 14. Germline-derived CDR1 and CDR2 are SGHTA and FQGNSA. This CDR3 reads CASSEPLSRGRAQYF. Written as DNA, the CDR3 is TGTGCCAGCAGCGAACCATTGAGCAGGGGGCGGGCGCAGTATTTT.

The chain uses TRBV4-3 and TRBJ1-3, with D uncertain. V dropped 1 base and J dropped 4 bases, with 14 bases sitting between them. The germline V gene has CDR1 LGHNA and CDR2 YSLEER. The CDR3 is 16 amino acids. The CDR3 DNA reads as TGCGCCAGCAGCCAAGGGAGGGAAGTTCGGGGAAACACCATATATTTT. Translating it yields CASSQGREVRGNTIYF.

The chain couples TRBV7-6 to TRBJ1-5; D call uncertain. V gave up 3 bases and J gave up 0 bases, with 3 bases separating them. Germline-derived CDR1 and CDR2 are SGHVS and FNYEAQ. CDR3 size: 13 residues. The CDR3 is CASSLSSNQPQHF. The CDR3 coding sequence is TGTGCCAGCAGCTTGAGTAGCAATCAGCCCCAGCATTTT.

This rearrangement joins TRBV7-2 to TRBJ2-2; D may be TRBD1 (5 bases). The germline CDR1 and CDR2 sequences are SGHTA and FQGNSA. This CDR3 contains 15 residues. The V and J ends lost 7 bases and 5 bases respectively, with 17 bases between them. The CDR3 DNA follows: TGTGCCAGCACCCCCATGGGGCCGGGTACCGGGGAGCTGTTTTTT. Its protein is CASTPMGPGTGELFF. Looking up the rest from reference TRBV7-2 and TRBJ2-2 gives the full variable domain: GAGVSQSPSNKVTEKGKDVELRCDPISGHTALYWYRQSLGQGLEFLIYFQGNSAPDKSGLPSDRFSAERTGGSVSTLTIQRTQQEDSAVYLCASTPMGPGTGELFFGEGSRLTVL.

V gene TRBV10-2 combines with J gene TRBJ2-7, with a weak D call TRBD2 (6 bases). Trimming removed 6 bases from V and 3 bases from J, with 18 bases in between. CDR1 is WSHSY, CDR2 SAAADI, per germline. CDR3 size: 15 residues. The CDR3 DNA reads TGCGCCAGCAGCCTGTTCCGGGAGACCCACTACGAGCAGTACTTC. It translates to CASSLFRETHYEQYF.

The genes are TRBV28 and TRBJ1-5; no firm D call. Germline V gives CDR1 MDHEN, CDR2 SYDVKM. V lost 6 bases and J 6 bases, leaving 9 bases between the germline ends. This CDR3 spans 12 amino acids. DNA for the CDR3: TGTGCCAGCAGCCCTGTGGGTCAGCCCCAGCATTTT. This sequence encodes CASSPVGQPQHF. The whole variable domain, filled in from reference TRBV28 and TRBJ1-5, reads DVKVTQSSRYLVKRTGEKVFLECVQDMDHENMFWYRQDPGLGLRLIYFSYDVKMKEKGDIPEGYSVSREKKERFSLILESASTNQTSMYLCASSPVGQPQHFGDGTRLSIL.

This rearrangement joins TRBV7-3 to TRBJ1-2, with unresolved D. Trimming removed 5 bases from V and 8 bases from J, with 15 bases in between. The CDR3 sequence is 13 residues long. Looked up from germline, CDR1 is SGHTA and CDR2 is FQGTGA. DNA for the CDR3: TGTGCCAGCAGCCGTCAAAACAATGGCGGCTACACCTTC. Its translation: CASSRQNNGGYTF.

The chain couples TRBV2 to TRBJ1-4; 7 nucleotides align to TRBD1. Per the germline V gene, CDR1 is SNHLY and CDR2 is FYNNEI. The CDR3 is 14 amino acids. The J segment lost 3 bases and the V segment lost 5 bases, leaving 3 bases of the junction unmatched. CDR3 residues: CASSPGQSNEKLFF. DNA for the CDR3: TGTGCCAGCAGTCCGGGACAGTCTAATGAAAAACTGTTTTTT. Complete variable domain (other parts from reference TRBV2 and TRBJ1-4): EPEVTQTPSHQVTQMGQEVILRCVPISNHLYFYWYRQILGQKVEFLVSFYNNEISEKSEIFDDQFSVERPDGSNFTLKIRSTKLEDSAMYFCASSPGQSNEKLFFGSGTQLSVL.

V is TRBV5-1 and J is TRBJ2-7, with D unclear. Trimming pared 1 base from V and 0 bases from J, leaving 2 bases between. The CDR3 is 12 amino acids. Germline loops: CDR1 SGHRS, CDR2 YFSETQ. The CDR3 DNA reads as TGCGCCAGCAGCTTGACCTCCTACGAGCAGTACTTC. Residues: CASSLTSYEQYF.

The V gene is TRBV14, the J gene TRBJ2-3; a weak D match, TRBD1 (5 bases). CDR3 length: 16 residues. The germline V gene encodes CDR1 SGHDN and CDR2 FVKESK. Trimming cost V 6 bases and J 4 bases, with 20 bases left between them. The CDR3 here is CASSITDSGWADTQYF. In nucleotides, the CDR3 is TGTGCCAGCAGTATTACTGACAGTGGTTGGGCAGATACGCAGTATTTT.

The gene calls are TRBV28 and TRBJ1-1; 9 nucleotides agree with TRBD1. The CDR3 totals 15 residues. The V gene's germline CDR1 is MDHEN and CDR2 SYDVKM. Trimming removed 5 bases from V and 0 bases from J; junction bases left unmatched: 4. The CDR3 reads CASSMTGGVNTEAFF. DNA for the CDR3: TGTGCCAGCAGTATGACAGGGGGTGTGAACACTGAAGCTTTCTTT.

This chain links TRBV5-8 with TRBJ2-3; the match to TRBD1 covers 10 bases. The V segment lost 0 bases and the J segment 5 bases; nucleotides outside the gene matches: 6. This CDR3 contains 16 residues. In germline, CDR1 is SGHTS, CDR2 YDEGEE. CDR3 sequence: CASSLGQGALVDTQYF. As DNA, the CDR3 is TGTGCCAGCAGCTTGGGACAGGGGGCCTTGGTAGATACGCAGTATTTT.

The chain recombines TRBV9 with TRBJ1-5; no firm D call. V lost 0 bases and J lost 0, with 4 bases in between. The CDR3 sequence is 14 residues long. Germline loops: CDR1 SGDLS, CDR2 YYNGEE. DNA for the CDR3: TGTGCCAGCAGCGTAGGAGGTAGCAATCAGCCCCAGCATTTT. Residues: CASSVGGSNQPQHF.